The 27 T cell receptor beta chains in this list originate from one sample, sequenced in a study of early T cells in non-severe SARS-CoV-2 infection. A single record per CDR3 protein comes from TCRdb applying MiXCR to the 5' RACE reads. The sample lists tens of thousands of distinct CDR3 sequences; over 10% were seen once. This material consisted of whole blood, taken at baseline. The receptors derive from an adult who was a healthcare worker with PCR-confirmed SARS-CoV-2 infection or an uninfected control (not recorded which).

In its sample, this clonotype was seen a few times. The rearrangement links TRBV4-2 to TRBJ1-4; D is unresolved. The CDR3 is 15 amino acids. Germline V gene lookup returns CDR1 LGHNA and CDR2 YNFKEQ. Trimming shortened V by 1 base and J by 5 bases, and 11 bases separated the two germline ends. CDR3 nucleotides: TGTGCCAGCAGCCAAGTCCGGTTTGGGAATGAAAAACTGTTTTTT. Encoded protein: CASSQVRFGNEKLFF.

This clonotype was found a few times. The chain carries TRBV7-2 and TRBJ2-7; TRBD1 matches at 8 bases. Germline CDR1 SGHTA, CDR2 FQGNSA. J lost 3 bases, V lost 3 bases, and 4 bases had no gene match. The CDR3 sequence is 14 residues long. CDR3 in DNA: TGTGCCAGCAGCTTCACGACAGGGGACTACGAGCAGTACTTC. This gives the protein CASSFTTGDYEQYF. The complete variable domain, with remaining parts taken from reference TRBV7-2 and TRBJ2-7, reads GAGVSQSPSNKVTEKGKDVELRCDPISGHTALYWYRQSLGQGLEFLIYFQGNSAPDKSGLPSDRFSAERTGGSVSTLTIQRTQQEDSAVYLCASSFTTGDYEQYFGPGTRLTVT.

This clonotype was counted at least ten times. The chain is built from TRBV7-9 and TRBJ2-7; tentatively, D is TRBD1 (6 bases). V lost 4 bases and J lost 0, with 10 bases in between. CDR3 length equals 14 residues. Germline V gene sequence: CDR1 SEHNR, CDR2 FQNEAQ (reference sequence). The chain's CDR3 is CASSSGTPSYEQYF. DNA of the CDR3: TGTGCCAGCAGCTCCGGGACACCCTCCTACGAGCAGTACTTC.

This clonotype appeared a few times. The rearrangement links TRBV7-6 to TRBJ2-2; D call uncertain. Trimming pared 3 bases from V and 0 bases from J, leaving 11 bases between. The CDR3 consists of 16 residues. Germline lookup yields CDR1 SGHVS and CDR2 FNYEAQ. The CDR3 DNA follows: TGTGCCAGCAGCTTTATGGGCTCTACGAACACCGGGGAGCTGTTTTTT. It translates to CASSFMGSTNTGELFF.

The genes are TRBV3-2 and TRBJ2-7; TRBD2 is taken as the D call from the table, unchecked against the DNA. TRBV3-2 is reported as a pseudogene. This CDR3 contains 16 residues. The CDR3 region has the DNA TGTGCCAGCAGCCAAGACCGGGGACTATTCGTGTACGAGCAGTACTTC. It yields the protein CASSQDRGLFVYEQYF.

The sample holds a few counts of this clonotype. The gene calls are TRBV6-1 and TRBJ2-1; 13 bases agree with TRBD2. Germline V gene lookup returns CDR1 MNHNS and CDR2 SASEGT. The CDR3 totals 15 residues. Trimming removed 7 bases from V and 8 bases from J; junction bases left unmatched: 8. Here the CDR3 DNA reads TGTGCCAGCACTCCGCTGACTAGCGGGGGGTATGAGCAGTTCTTC. This sequence encodes CASTPLTSGGYEQFF.

This chain joins TRBV7-9 and TRBJ1-2; 7 bases map to TRBD1. The V gene end was trimmed by 6 bases and the J gene end by 2 bases; junction bases not matched to a gene: 6. In germline, CDR1 is SEHNR, CDR2 FQNEAQ (reference sequence). The CDR3 is made up of 14 amino acids. The CDR3, as DNA: TGTGCCAGCAGACCGCCAGGGGGAAACTATGGCTACACCTTC. Translated: CASRPPGGNYGYTF.

This clonotype showed up many times. This rearrangement joins TRBV5-4 to TRBJ2-7; the D gene is possibly TRBD1 (5 bases). The CDR3 spans 14 residues. The V gene's germline CDR1 is SGHNT and CDR2 YYREEE (reference sequence). Trimming shortened V by 4 bases and J by 5 bases, and 16 bases separated the two germline ends. CDR3 nucleotide sequence: TGTGCCAGCAGCACCGGGCCCCAGGGCCACGAGCAGTACTTC. Its protein product is CASSTGPQGHEQYF.

This chain uses TRBV29-1 with TRBJ1-2; the D is unclear. Germline assignment: CDR1 SQVTM and CDR2 ANQGSEA. This CDR3 has 12 amino acids. Between the trimmed V and J ends, which lost 4 bases and 6 bases, there was a span of 12 bases. The CDR3 DNA reads as TGCAGCGTTGTAATGGGAAAAGATGGCTACACCTTC. It yields the protein CSVVMGKDGYTF.

This clonotype came up a few times. The chain links TRBV11-2 to TRBJ1-2; D is possibly TRBD1 (6 bases). The V end lost 1 base, the J end lost 8 bases, and 17 bases lay between the germline ends. The CDR3 is made up of 15 amino acids. Looked up from germline, CDR1 is SGHAT and CDR2 is FQNNGV. In DNA form, the CDR3 reads TGTGCCAGCAGCTTAGGGCACGGGGGGCAAGGCGGCTACACCTTC. As protein: CASSLGHGGQGGYTF.

This clonotype was counted a few times. The chain has TRBV11-3 and TRBJ2-7; D gene uncertain. This CDR3 spans 13 amino acids. CDR1 and CDR2 from the germline V gene are SGHNT and YENEEA. V lost 0 bases and J lost 5, with 8 bases in between. The CDR3 region is CASSLESAHEQYF. CDR3 sequence (DNA): TGTGCCAGCAGCTTAGAGAGCGCCCACGAGCAGTACTTC. The full variable domain, completed using reference TRBV11-3 and TRBJ2-7, is EAGVVQSPRYKIIEKKQPVAFWCNPISGHNTLYWYLQNLGQGPELLIRYENEEAVDDSQLPKDRFSAERLKGVDSTLKIQPAELGDSAVYLCASSLESAHEQYFGPGTRLTVT.

Ten or more counts support this clonotype. V gene TRBV20-1 combines with J gene TRBJ1-5; D not resolved. Germline CDR1 DFQATT, CDR2 SNEGSKA (reference sequence). Trimming pared 5 bases from V and 4 bases from J, leaving 12 bases between. The CDR3 sequence is 13 residues long. The CDR3 sequence: CSAQAQPNQPQHF. In DNA form, the CDR3 reads TGCAGTGCTCAGGCACAACCTAATCAGCCCCAGCATTTT.

This clonotype was found many times. At one boundary the junction diverges from the germline segment, which might be a read error. This chain connects TRBV7-7 to TRBJ2-1; 8 nucleotides match TRBD2. Germline loops: CDR1 SSHAT, CDR2 FNYEAQ (reference sequence). The CDR3 totals 17 residues. The CDR3 bases are TGTGCTAGCAGCCCAACTAGCGGAGTGAGCTCCTACAATGAGCAGTTCTTC. The encoded protein is CASSPTSGVSSYNEQFF.

In this sample, this clonotype turned up a few times. The V gene is TRBV4-3, the J gene TRBJ2-2; unclear D gene. V was pared by 0 bases and J by 3 bases, with 5 bases between. This CDR3 has 14 residues. Germline V gene lookup returns CDR1 LGHNA and CDR2 YSLEER. The CDR3: CASSQDGYTGELFF. As DNA, the CDR3 is TGCGCCAGCAGCCAAGATGGGTACACCGGGGAGCTGTTTTTT.

This clonotype was recorded many times. This rearrangement joins TRBV4-1 to TRBJ2-3; D not resolved. Trimming removed 4 bases from V and 1 base from J, with 6 bases in between. Looked up from germline, CDR1 is MGHRA and CDR2 is YSYEKL. The CDR3 loop spans 13 amino acids. The CDR3: CASSRDGTDTQYF. In DNA form, the CDR3 reads TGCGCCAGCAGCCGGGATGGCACAGATACGCAGTATTTT.

This clonotype was seen ten or more times. The V gene is TRBV6-1, the J gene TRBJ1-1; TRBD1 matches 7 bases. The germline CDR1 and CDR2 sequences are MNHNS and SASEGT. With V trimmed by 5 bases and J by 0 bases, 6 bases remained unmatched. The CDR3 consists of 15 residues. The CDR3 DNA is TGTGCCAGCAGTACCCGACAGGGAATGAACACTGAAGCTTTCTTT. Residues: CASSTRQGMNTEAFF.

The genes are TRBV6-2 or TRBV6-3 and TRBJ2-3; 8 bases line up with TRBD1. Germline V lookup: CDR1 MNHEY, CDR2 SVGEGT. Losses at the gene ends were 5 bases for V and 4 bases for J; bases not matched to a gene: 11. There are 16 residues in the CDR3. CDR3 DNA sequence: TGTGCCAGCAGTCCCCGACAGGGGCGGGATGCAGATACGCAGTATTTT. It encodes CASSPRQGRDADTQYF.

This clonotype was observed a few times. V is TRBV28 and J is TRBJ2-4, with D perhaps TRBD1 or TRBD2 (5 bases each). Germline lookup yields CDR1 MDHEN and CDR2 SYDVKM. This CDR3 region has 16 residues. V was cut by 8 bases and J by 1 base, with 18 bases left in between. CDR3 residues: CASGSGGRLAKNIQYF. The CDR3 coding sequence is TGTGCCAGCGGATCTGGGGGACGGCTTGCCAAAAACATTCAGTACTTC.

This clonotype has a handful of counts. The V gene is TRBV7-6, the J gene TRBJ2-1; no definite D call. The CDR3 has 16 residues. The germline V and J ends were trimmed by 4 bases and 2 bases, with 15 bases remaining between them. Germline CDR1 SGHVS, CDR2 FNYEAQ. The CDR3 reads CASSSKGTLTYNEQFF. In nucleotides, the CDR3 is TGTGCCAGCAGCTCGAAGGGAACGCTGACCTACAATGAGCAGTTCTTC.

The rearrangement uses TRBV10-3 and TRBJ2-1; weak D call: TRBD1 (6 bases). This CDR3 comprises 16 residues. CDR1 and CDR2 (germline): ENHRY, SYGVKD. Deletions cut 0 bases from V and 0 bases from J, with 9 bases between. CDR3 DNA: TGTGCCATCAGTGAGTCTGGGGGCCGCTCCTACAATGAGCAGTTCTTC. This gives the protein CAISESGGRSYNEQFF.

The table lists this clonotype with a few counts. This sequence joins TRBV20-1 and TRBJ2-3; a weak D match, TRBD2 (6 bases). Germline V CDR1 and CDR2: DFQATT, SNEGSKA (reference sequence). Trimming pared 0 bases from V and 0 bases from J, leaving 13 bases between. The CDR3 sequence is 16 residues long. The chain's CDR3 is CSARDPGGDSTDTQYF. As DNA, the CDR3 is TGCAGTGCTAGAGATCCTGGAGGGGATAGCACAGATACGCAGTATTTT.

The genes are TRBV6-6 and TRBJ2-2; tentatively, D is TRBD1 or TRBD2 (6 bases each). The CDR3 has 16 amino acids. Trimming shortened V by 8 bases and J by 4 bases, and 20 bases separated the two germline ends. Per the germline V gene, CDR1 is MNHNY and CDR2 is SVGAGI (reference sequence). Here the CDR3 reads CASGPLKGGGTGELFF. The CDR3 DNA reads as TGTGCCAGCGGCCCCCTGAAGGGGGGAGGCACCGGGGAGCTGTTTTTT.

This clonotype was recorded many times. The chain links TRBV5-4 to TRBJ2-1; the D gene could be TRBD1 or TRBD2 (5 bases each). There are 14 residues in the CDR3. Trimming cost V 2 bases and J 7 bases, with 13 bases left between them. The germline CDR1 and CDR2 sequences are SGHNT and YYREEE (reference sequence). CDR3 loop: CASSFADRGNEQFF. CDR3 DNA: TGTGCCAGCAGCTTCGCAGACAGAGGGAATGAGCAGTTCTTC.

There are a few counts of this clonotype. The chain links TRBV5-4 to TRBJ1-1, with 8 nucleotides matching TRBD1. Germline V gives CDR1 SGHNT, CDR2 YYREEE (reference sequence). This CDR3 spans 15 amino acids. After removal of 4 bases from V and 5 bases from J, the junction contained 10 bases not matched to a gene. In DNA, the CDR3 is TGTGCCAGCAGCCCAAGCTTGGACAGGGAAACTGAAGCTTTCTTT. Residues: CASSPSLDRETEAFF.

This clonotype was seen a few times. The J gene is TRBJ2-5, the V gene TRBV9, with TRBD1 matching over 8 bases. Trimming took 4 bases from V and 0 from J; bases not matched to a gene: 8. Germline CDR1 is SGDLS and CDR2 is YYNGEE. This CDR3 has 16 amino acids. The CDR3 sequence is CASSPRGTGYQETQYF. CDR3 nucleotide sequence: TGTGCCAGCAGCCCGAGGGGGACAGGTTACCAAGAGACCCAGTACTTC.

CDR3 sequence: CASSLGLADSYEQYF. In DNA form, the CDR3 reads TGTGCCAGCAGCTTAGGCCTAGCGGACTCCTACGAGCAGTACTTC. The V and J genes are TRBV7-2 and TRBJ2-7, with 7 bases identical to TRBD2. In germline, CDR1 is SGHTA, CDR2 FQGNSA. CDR3 length: 15 amino acids. Trimming took 1 base from V and 0 from J; bases not matched to a gene: 3.

The V and J genes are TRBV4-3 and TRBJ2-5, with D perhaps given as TRBD1 or TRBD2 (5 bases each). V lost 0 bases and J 11 bases, leaving 19 bases between the germline ends. This CDR3 is 15 amino acids long. Germline lookup yields CDR1 LGHNA and CDR2 YSLEER. CDR3 sequence: CASSQDLLLGVWQYF. In nucleotides, the CDR3 is TGCGCCAGCAGCCAAGATCTCTTGCTGGGGGTGTGGCAGTACTTC.